These T cell receptor beta chains were read from a single sample in a study of CD4 T cells in relation to SARS-CoV-2 and coronaviruses. Repertoires were generated with immunoSEQ multiplex PCR, while TCRdb's copy carries only in-frame clones and drops some. The data show around 25,000 clones, over 65% seen once. These receptors have no identified antigens. Sequenced material: CD4+ T cells from PBMCs, cultured in vitro. Receptors originate from a human donor in good health. Each CDR3 is given with its conserved first and last residue. Some rows mark clone size as missing; the rest say once, few, many or name a class of expanded clone.

abundance: -
v_gene: TRBV29-1
CDR3aa: CSVLTAGDTGELFF

abundance: -
v_gene: TRBV28
CDR3aa: CASSLPPETQYF

abundance: -
v_gene: TRBV11-2
CDR3aa: CASSLVRISNEQFF

abundance: few
v_gene: TRBV19
CDR3aa: CASASGLAAFYEQYF

abundance: -
v_gene: TRBV6-1
CDR3aa: CASSDNISGLAGVRTYEQYF

abundance: -
v_gene: TRBV19
CDR3aa: CASSTQGSNYGYTF

abundance: once
v_gene: TRBV5-1
CDR3aa: CASSLGLADHNEQFF

abundance: -
v_gene: TRBV6-6
CDR3aa: CASSHRTGPGYTF

abundance: -
v_gene: TRBV19
CDR3aa: CASSTGRIETQYF

abundance: -
v_gene: TRBV6-5
CDR3aa: CASSSVDRGGPETQYF

abundance: -
v_gene: TRBV28
CDR3aa: CASSPGARTSTDTQYF

abundance: -
v_gene: TRBV12-5
CDR3aa: CASGLGGALRNSPLHF

abundance: -
v_gene: TRBV15
CDR3aa: CATSRESRQGGYEQYF

abundance: -
v_gene: TRBV9
CDR3aa: CASSVGANTGELFF

abundance: few
v_gene: TRBV19
CDR3aa: CASRDRYNSPLHF

abundance: -
v_gene: TRBV29-1
CDR3aa: CSVSRGRAGELFF

abundance: -
v_gene: TRBV7-8
CDR3aa: CASSLRTSGSYEQYF

abundance: -
v_gene: TRBV21-1
CDR3aa: CAPNLLAGLPTEQYF